The next 32 T cell receptor beta chains were all read from a single sample in a study of T cells in Graves' hyperthyroidism and ophthalmopathy. The CDR3 regions of TCR beta were amplified from RNA transcripts. In the first-round RT-PCR of the TCR CDR3, the HTBI primer set was used. In TCRdb, the multiplex PCR reads were re-called with MiXCR into one record per CDR3 protein. The sample lists 250,000 to 400,000 distinct CDR3 sequences, roughly 13% occurring once. The sample comprised blood. These receptors were obtained from a woman aged 35 to 49 with Graves' ophthalmopathy.

Many counts were recorded for this clonotype. The chain has TRBV28 and TRBJ2-1, with a tentative D call TRBD2 (6 bases). Germline V gives CDR1 MDHEN, CDR2 SYDVKM. The CDR3 totals 17 residues. V was clipped by 2 bases and J by 4 bases, with 18 bases between them. The CDR3 protein is CASSLMGVWGDYNEQFF. The DNA for the CDR3 is TGTGCCAGCAGTTTAATGGGGGTTTGGGGGGATTACAATGAGCAGTTCTTC.

This clonotype was observed at least ten times. V and J are TRBV2 and TRBJ2-2, with D unclear. Germline values: CDR1 SNHLY, CDR2 FYNNEI. The length of the CDR3 is 14 residues. Trimming took off 11 bases at V and 2 bases at J, with 15 bases between the two ends. CDR3 nucleotide sequence: TGTGCCGCAAAATTTAAGGGAAACACCGGGGAGCTGTTTTTT. It encodes CAAKFKGNTGELFF.

This clonotype was recorded many times. J is TRBJ1-1 and V is TRBV20-1; weak D call: TRBD1 (5 bases). Trimming took off 4 bases at V and 4 bases at J, with 10 bases between the two ends. Germline V gene data show CDR1 as DFQATT and CDR2 as SNEGSKA (reference sequence). The CDR3 runs 12 residues. CDR3: CSAMGVSTEAFF. The CDR3 nucleotides are TGCAGTGCTATGGGGGTTAGCACTGAAGCTTTCTTT.

This clonotype was seen only a few times. V gene TRBV11-2 combines with J gene TRBJ2-3; maybe TRBD2 (5 bases). In germline, CDR1 is SGHAT, CDR2 FQNNGV. CDR3 length equals 17 residues. Trimming left V 4 bases short and J 0 bases short, with 17 bases between. The CDR3: CASSSDWPRSSTDTQYF. As DNA, the CDR3 is TGTGCCAGCAGCTCGGACTGGCCCAGGTCTAGCACAGATACGCAGTATTTT.

On this clonotype: Possible read error: a much larger clone is one base away. The chain combines TRBV29-1 with TRBJ2-5; 14 bases line up with TRBD2. This CDR3 has 19 amino acids. The trim removed 0 bases at V and 2 bases at J, leaving 11 bases unmatched. Germline CDR1 reads SQVTM; CDR2 reads ANQGSEA. The CDR3 sequence is CSVEEAWGLAGAIQETQYF. CDR3 coding DNA: TGCAGCGTTGAAGAGGCCTGGGGACTAGCGGGAGCGATACAAGAGACCCAGTACTTC. Full variable domain (rest looked up from reference TRBV29-1 and TRBJ2-5): SAVISQKPSRDICQRGTSLTIQCQVDSQVTMMFWYRQQPGQSLTLIATANQGSEATYESGFVIDKFPISRPNLTFSTLTVSNMSPEDSSIYLCSVEEAWGLAGAIQETQYFGPGTRLLVL.

Worth noting for this clonotype: A much larger clone lies one base from this, so it may be a read error. The chain joins TRBV6-2 or TRBV6-3 to TRBJ1-2, with TRBD1 matching over 9 bases. The V gene's germline CDR1 is MNHEY and CDR2 SVGEGT. The CDR3 has 16 residues. CDR3 coding DNA: TGTGCCAGCAGCCCCGGACAGGGGAGGCCTAACTATGGCTGCACCTTC. Protein: CASSPGQGRPNYGCTF.

This clonotype was seen at least ten times. This rearrangement joins TRBV10-3 to TRBJ2-1; 11 positions match TRBD2. Per germline, CDR1 ENHRY and CDR2 SYGVKD. This CDR3 spans 14 amino acids. The V segment lost 7 bases and the J segment 7 bases; nucleotides outside the gene matches: 6. CDR3 sequence reads: CAIMGTSGSNEQFF. CDR3 in DNA: TGTGCCATCATGGGAACTAGCGGGAGTAATGAGCAGTTCTTC.

As to this clonotype: At one end the junction does not follow the germline gene, possibly because of a read error. The chain links TRBV7-9 to TRBJ2-1; TRBD2 aligns across 8 bases. The closer fit of TRBJ2-7 to the DNA end suggests the J call may be wrong. The CDR3 totals 16 residues. Germline V gene lookup returns CDR1 SEHNR and CDR2 FQNEAQ (reference sequence). The CDR3 nucleotides are TGCGCCAGCAGCCATCTACTAGCGGCGGGGTACAATGAGCAGTACTTC. It codes for CASSHLLAAGYNEQYF.

The CDR3 DNA follows: TGTGCCAGCAGCTTACCAGGCGGGACAGGGGGTCTGAGGGAGCAGTACTTC. The encoded protein is CASSLPGGTGGLREQYF. The chain couples TRBV7-9 to TRBJ2-7, with 11 bases fitting TRBD1. J was trimmed by 7 bases and V by 2 bases; bases with no gene match: 13. CDR3 length: 17 residues. The germline CDR1 and CDR2 sequences are SEHNR and FQNEAQ (reference sequence).

V and J are TRBV28 and TRBJ2-5, with 7 bases matching TRBD2. With 5 bases clipped from V and 1 base from J, the junction kept 7 bases outside the gene matches. Germline V gene lookup returns CDR1 MDHEN and CDR2 SYDVKM. This CDR3 comprises 15 residues. For the CDR3, the DNA is TGTGCCAGCAGTCCCGGGGGGACCCGCCAAGAGACCCAGTACTTC. It codes for CASSPGGTRQETQYF.

In this sample, this clonotype turned up many times. The chain carries TRBV11-3 and TRBJ2-1, with D maybe TRBD2 (6 bases). This CDR3 comprises 13 residues. The V gene's germline CDR1 is SGHNT and CDR2 YENEEA. The V end lost 5 bases, the J end lost 7 bases, and 12 bases lay between the germline ends. CDR3 bases: TGTGCCAGCAGCGCGACCCGGGGGAATGAGCAGTTCTTC. Translating it yields CASSATRGNEQFF.

This clonotype appeared a few times. The chain couples TRBV24-1 to TRBJ2-1; D unclear. The CDR3 has 13 residues. V was pared by 7 bases and J by 7 bases, with 13 bases between. Germline CDR1 is KGHDR and CDR2 is SFDVKD. The DNA of the CDR3 is TGTGCCACCAGGGACGGGCTTAGGAATGAGCAGTTCTTC. Translation gives CATRDGLRNEQFF.

This clonotype showed up many times. The chain employs TRBV7-2 and TRBJ2-7; TRBD2 matches at 7 bases. Germline values: CDR1 SGHTA, CDR2 FQGNSA. Trimming at V came to 5 bases and at J to 2 bases, leaving 6 bases not matched to a gene. This CDR3 has 14 residues. Written as DNA, the CDR3 is TGTGCCAGCAGCCCGGGACTACCTCCCTACGAGCAGTACTTC. This codes for CASSPGLPPYEQYF.

The chain carries TRBV3-1 and TRBJ2-7; D may match TRBD1 or TRBD2 (5 bases each). The CDR3 loop spans 14 amino acids. The germline CDR1 and CDR2 sequences are LGHDT and YNNKEL (reference sequence). V was cut by 10 bases and J by 9 bases, with 25 bases left in between. CDR3 in amino acids: CATSGDLTSGGQYF. The CDR3 DNA reads TGTGCCACCTCCGGGGACCTTACCAGTGGGGGGCAGTACTTC.

This clonotype was counted between two and nine times. The CDR3 here is CASKLQGSSYNSPLHF. The CDR3 DNA reads TGTGCCAGTAAACTACAGGGCAGCTCCTATAATTCACCCCTCCACTTT. The genes are TRBV19 and TRBJ1-6; D may be TRBD1 (6 bases). V was shortened by 7 bases and J by 0 bases, with 13 bases between the two germline ends. Germline V gene sequence: CDR1 LNHDA, CDR2 SQIVND (reference sequence). The CDR3 spans 16 residues.

This clonotype was recorded many times. This chain uses TRBV5-1 with TRBJ2-7; 7 bases are shared with TRBD1. Trimming removed 0 bases from V and 6 bases from J; junction bases left unmatched: 6. This CDR3 is built from 14 residues. Germline values: CDR1 SGHRS, CDR2 YFSETQ. The CDR3 region has the DNA TGCGCCAGCAGCTTGGGACAAGGGGGCCTCGAGCAGTACTTC. Amino acids: CASSLGQGGLEQYF. Supplemented by reference TRBV5-1 and TRBJ2-7, the full variable domain reads KAGVTQTPRYLIKTRGQQVTLSCSPISGHRSVSWYQQTPGQGLQFLFEYFSETQRNKGNFPGRFSGRQFSNSRSEMNVSTLELGDSALYLCASSLGQGGLEQYFGPGTRLTVT.

The sample holds many counts of this clonotype. The chain joins TRBV7-2 to TRBJ2-3; 9 nucleotides agree with TRBD2. Germline V gene data show CDR1 as SGHTA and CDR2 as FQGNSA. The J segment lost 5 bases and the V segment lost 5 bases, leaving 14 bases of the junction unmatched. The length of the CDR3 is 17 residues. CDR3 nucleotide sequence: TGTGCCAGCAGCCATTTTGGTGCTAGCGGGGTTGAAGATACGCAGTATTTT. It specifies CASSHFGASGVEDTQYF.

The table lists this clonotype with a few counts. The V gene is TRBV20-1, the J gene TRBJ1-1; 9 bases are a match to TRBD1. Germline assignment: CDR1 DFQATT and CDR2 SNEGSKA (reference sequence). The CDR3 consists of 14 residues. The V and J ends lost 2 bases and 1 base, in that order; junction bases with no gene match: 2. This CDR3 is CSARLGQGNTEAFF. As DNA, the CDR3 is TGCAGTGCTAGACTGGGACAGGGGAACACTGAAGCTTTCTTT.

The rearrangement links TRBV7-2 to TRBJ2-7; D not certain. The V gene lost 1 base and the J gene lost 1 base, with 11 bases spanning the gap. CDR1 is SGHTA and CDR2 is FQGNSA in the germline V gene. This CDR3 spans 15 amino acids. For the CDR3, the DNA is TGTGCCAGCAGCTTAGGGCGTAAACTATCCTACGAGCAGTACTTC. As protein: CASSLGRKLSYEQYF.

This clonotype was picked up a small number of times. This chain connects TRBV3-1 to TRBJ2-1; 9 nucleotides line up with TRBD2. The CDR3 extends over 17 amino acids. The junction had 12 bases not matched to a gene; V was cut back by 2 bases and J by 7 bases. Germline CDR1 LGHDT, CDR2 YNNKEL (reference sequence). Written as DNA, the CDR3 is TGTGCCAGCAGCCAACGTTCCGCAAGCGGGGGGTGGAATGAGCAGTTCTTC. As protein: CASSQRSASGGWNEQFF.

This clonotype was observed at least ten times. The chain has TRBV6-1 and TRBJ2-5, with a tentative D call TRBD2 (5 bases). Deletions cut 5 bases from V and 4 bases from J, with 8 bases between. The germline V gene encodes CDR1 MNHNS and CDR2 SASEGT. The CDR3 has 12 residues. The CDR3 sequence is CASSSEGETQYF. CDR3 DNA sequence: TGTGCCAGCAGTTCCGAGGGAGAGACCCAGTACTTC.

This clonotype was observed a handful of times. The rearrangement uses TRBV4-1 and TRBJ1-1, with D perhaps matching TRBD1 (6 bases). CDR1 is MGHRA, CDR2 YSYEKL, per germline. Trimming took off 3 bases at V and 3 bases at J, with 11 bases between the two ends. This CDR3 region has 14 residues. CDR3 nucleotides: TGCGCCAGCAGCCAGGTACAGGGCTACACTGAAGCTTTCTTT. Protein product: CASSQVQGYTEAFF.

This clonotype was found a few times. The chain combines TRBV7-6 with TRBJ1-3, with TRBD1 as a possible D gene (6 bases). V was shortened by 0 bases and J by 3 bases, with 15 bases between the two germline ends. Germline CDR1 SGHVS, CDR2 FNYEAQ. The CDR3 runs 17 residues. CDR3 residues: CASSLAAGGTIGNTIYF. The CDR3 bases are TGTGCCAGCAGCTTAGCGGCGGGGGGGACAATTGGAAACACCATATATTTT.

This clonotype has just a few counts. This chain links TRBV3-1 with TRBJ1-2; 8 nucleotides align to TRBD1. The CDR3 runs to 16 residues. The trim removed 1 base at V and 4 bases at J, leaving 8 bases unmatched. In germline, CDR1 is LGHDT, CDR2 YNNKEL (reference sequence). In DNA form, the CDR3 reads TGTGCCAGCAGCCAAGGGACAGGGTTTCGTAGCTATGGCTACACCTTC. It codes for CASSQGTGFRSYGYTF.

The chain joins TRBV4-1 to TRBJ2-2, with TRBD2 matching 8 bases. The ends lost 1 base at V and 6 bases at J; junction bases unmatched: 16. Germline CDR1 and CDR2: MGHRA and YSYEKL. The CDR3 sequence is 19 residues long. The CDR3 loop is CASSQGPVVLAGAAGELFF. The CDR3 nucleotides are TGCGCCAGCAGCCAAGGCCCTGTGGTTCTAGCGGGCGCCGCCGGGGAGCTGTTTTTT.

In its sample, this clonotype was seen many times. The rearrangement links TRBV28 to TRBJ2-7, with TRBD2 matching 8 bases. V lost 5 bases and J lost 5; bases outside the gene matches: 14. The CDR3 runs 16 residues. In germline, CDR1 is MDHEN, CDR2 SYDVKM. The CDR3 loop is CASSGGRAGVFHEQYF. In DNA form, the CDR3 reads TGTGCCAGCAGTGGCGGTAGAGCGGGAGTCTTCCACGAGCAGTACTTC.

The rearrangement joins TRBV4-1 to TRBJ2-7; 8 bases align to TRBD1. The CDR3 is made up of 16 amino acids. The germline V gene encodes CDR1 MGHRA and CDR2 YSYEKL. The J segment lost 2 bases and the V segment lost 1 base, leaving 7 bases of the junction unmatched. CDR3 protein: CASSQGFRTGPYEQYF. Here the CDR3 DNA reads TGCGCCAGCAGCCAAGGATTCAGGACAGGGCCCTACGAGCAGTACTTC.

This clonotype was observed at least ten times. This chain links TRBV3-1 with TRBJ1-1; D call uncertain. V gave up 1 base and J gave up 3 bases, with 6 bases separating them. Germline CDR1 LGHDT, CDR2 YNNKEL (reference sequence). The CDR3 covers 13 residues. CDR3 region: CASSQGSYTEAFF. As DNA, the CDR3 is TGTGCCAGCAGCCAAGGTTCTTACACTGAAGCTTTCTTT. Combining the CDR3 with reference TRBV3-1 and TRBJ1-1 gives the whole variable domain DTAVSQTPKYLVTQMGNDKSIKCEQNLGHDTMYWYKQDSKKFLKIMFSYNNKELIINETVPNRFSPKSPDKAHLNLHINSLELGDSAVYFCASSQGSYTEAFFGQGTRLTVV.

Many counts were recorded for this clonotype. The genes are TRBV28 and TRBJ1-1; 10 nucleotides match TRBD1. Germline CDR1 is MDHEN and CDR2 is SYDVKM. The CDR3 has 15 amino acids. J gave up 5 bases and V 3 bases, and 6 bases lay outside the gene matches. The DNA for the CDR3 is TGTGCCAGCAGTTTGGGACAGGGGTACAGGACTGAAGCTTTCTTT. Residues: CASSLGQGYRTEAFF.

The sample holds many counts of this clonotype. The chain employs TRBV12-3 or TRBV12-4 and TRBJ2-7; D tentatively reads TRBD1 or TRBD2 (5 bases each). V shed 1 base and J shed 4 bases, with 14 bases lying between them. CDR3 length: 15 amino acids. This CDR3 reads CASSLVPGLGYEQYF. As DNA, the CDR3 is TGTGCCAGCAGTTTAGTACCGGGGCTCGGGTACGAGCAGTACTTC.

Notes on this clonotype: A single base separates this from a much larger clone, so it may be a read error. The chain employs TRBV20-1 and TRBJ2-5, with D perhaps matching TRBD2 (6 bases). CDR1 DFQATT and CDR2 SNEGSKA come from the germline V gene (reference sequence). The germline V and J ends were trimmed by 1 base and 7 bases, with 16 bases remaining between them. The CDR3 runs 14 residues. This CDR3 reads CSARGTGVGGTQYF. As DNA, the CDR3 is TGCAGTGCTAGAGGAACTGGAGTGGGGGGGACCCAGTACTTC.

This clonotype was counted many times. The gene calls are TRBV6-1 and TRBJ1-2; 8 nucleotides align to TRBD1. CDR1 and CDR2 (germline): MNHNS, SASEGT. After removal of 0 bases from V and 0 bases from J, the junction contained 0 bases not matched to a gene. This CDR3 is 15 amino acids long. The CDR3 loop is CASSEATGANYGYTF. The CDR3 coding sequence is TGTGCCAGCAGTGAAGCGACAGGGGCTAACTATGGCTACACCTTC.